A selection of T cell receptor beta chains follows, all from one sample in a study of PD-1 blockade in classical Hodgkin lymphoma. The protocol was immunoSEQ multiplex PCR, while the TCRdb copy is restricted to in-frame clones and leaves out a portion. Among roughly 34,000 clones, approximately 94% were seen once, and the ten largest hold 2% to 2.5%. Sequenced: peripheral blood mononuclear cells (PBMCs). These receptors all come from a human donor with classical Hodgkin lymphoma. Both conserved end residues are part of each CDR3. Fields, in order: V gene, clone size, D gene, J gene, CDR3 DNA, CDR3 protein. D genes are given only for firm matches. Clone sizes are given selectively: once, few, many, or a class where the clone is expanded.

v_gene: TRBV6-6; abundance: NA; d_gene: TRBD2; j_gene: TRBJ2-3; CDR3nt: TGTGCCAGCAGAACCGGGACTAGTAATACGCAGTATTTT; CDR3aa: CASRTGTSNTQYF
v_gene: TRBV10-1; abundance: NA; d_gene: TRBD2; j_gene: TRBJ2-3; CDR3nt: TGCGCCAGCGGGGGGGGACTAGCGGGACCCCCGGGCACAGATACGCAGTATTTT; CDR3aa: CASGGGLAGPPGTDTQYF
v_gene: TRBV6-1; abundance: NA; d_gene: TRBD1; j_gene: TRBJ2-4; CDR3nt: TGTGCCAGCAGTGAACAGGGGGCGGACATTCAGTACTTC; CDR3aa: CASSEQGADIQYF
v_gene: TRBV19; abundance: once; d_gene: TRBD2; j_gene: TRBJ2-2; CDR3nt: TGTGCCAGTAGTCCAGCGGGAATTCCCGGGGAGCTGTTTTTT; CDR3aa: CASSPAGIPGELFF
v_gene: TRBV9; abundance: NA; d_gene: NA; j_gene: TRBJ2-5; CDR3nt: TGTGCCAGCAGCGTAACCGACAGCACAGAGACCCAGTACTTC; CDR3aa: CASSVTDSTETQYF
v_gene: TRBV11-2; abundance: NA; d_gene: NA; j_gene: TRBJ2-6; CDR3nt: TGTGCCAGCAGCTTTAGGGTTGAAGCCCTGACTTTC; CDR3aa: CASSFRVEALTF
v_gene: TRBV5-1; abundance: NA; d_gene: TRBD1; j_gene: TRBJ1-4; CDR3nt: TGCGCCAGCAGCCACACAGGGGAGAGGCACCTCGAAAAACTGTTTTTT; CDR3aa: CASSHTGERHLEKLFF
v_gene: TRBV29-1; abundance: NA; d_gene: NA; j_gene: TRBJ1-5; CDR3nt: TGCAGCGTTGGGGGGCGAGATCAGCCCCAGCATTTT; CDR3aa: CSVGGRDQPQHF
v_gene: TRBV7-2; abundance: NA; d_gene: NA; j_gene: TRBJ1-6; CDR3nt: TGTGCCAGCAGCCCCAGTCCCCTTGCAACACCCCTCCACTTT; CDR3aa: CASSPSPLATPLHF
v_gene: TRBV9; abundance: NA; d_gene: TRBD1; j_gene: TRBJ1-3; CDR3nt: TGTGCCAGCAGCGTAGACAGGGGGCCTTTCATTACCTCTGGAAACACCATATATTTT; CDR3aa: CASSVDRGPFITSGNTIYF
v_gene: TRBV9; abundance: NA; d_gene: NA; j_gene: TRBJ2-1; CDR3nt: TGTGCCAGCAGCGCGACTAGGTTTAACAATGAGCAGTTCTTC; CDR3aa: CASSATRFNNEQFF
v_gene: TRBV4-2; abundance: NA; d_gene: NA; j_gene: TRBJ2-2; CDR3nt: TGTGCCAGCAGCCAACAAAGGGTTTTTAGGACCGGGGAGCTGTTTTTT; CDR3aa: CASSQQRVFRTGELFF
v_gene: TRBV5-1; abundance: NA; d_gene: TRBD1; j_gene: TRBJ1-1; CDR3nt: TGCGCCACTCGGGGACAGTTGAACACTGAAGCTTTCTTT; CDR3aa: CATRGQLNTEAFF
v_gene: TRBV27; abundance: NA; d_gene: TRBD2; j_gene: TRBJ2-5; CDR3nt: TGTGCCAGCAGTTTATCGTCTAGCGGGATGGGCGAGACCCAGTACTTC; CDR3aa: CASSLSSSGMGETQYF
v_gene: TRBV6-1; abundance: NA; d_gene: NA; j_gene: TRBJ1-1; CDR3nt: TGTGCCAGCAGACACGACCTGACTGAAGCTTTCTTT; CDR3aa: CASRHDLTEAFF
v_gene: TRBV27; abundance: NA; d_gene: NA; j_gene: TRBJ1-6; CDR3nt: TGTGCCAGCAAAGCACTTACTACTAATTCACCCCTCCACTTT; CDR3aa: CASKALTTNSPLHF
v_gene: TRBV5-1; abundance: NA; d_gene: NA; j_gene: TRBJ1-1; CDR3nt: TGCGCCAGCAGCTTGGGATCCGGGACTGAAGCTTTCTTT; CDR3aa: CASSLGSGTEAFF
v_gene: TRBV11-2; abundance: NA; d_gene: NA; j_gene: TRBJ1-2; CDR3nt: TGTGCCAGCAGCAAAGGGATCAACTACGACTACACCTTC; CDR3aa: CASSKGINYDYTF
v_gene: TRBV28; abundance: NA; d_gene: TRBD2; j_gene: TRBJ2-7; CDR3nt: TGTGCCAGCAGTTCCGGACTAGCGGGTTTCCACGAGCAGTACTTC; CDR3aa: CASSSGLAGFHEQYF
v_gene: TRBV12-5; abundance: NA; d_gene: NA; j_gene: TRBJ2-2; CDR3nt: TGTGCTAGTGGGCCAGGGGGGCGCGCCACCGGGGAGCTGTTTTTT; CDR3aa: CASGPGGRATGELFF
v_gene: TRBV5-4; abundance: NA; d_gene: NA; j_gene: TRBJ1-3; CDR3nt: TGTGCCAGCAGCGCGAACGCACCTGGAAACACCATATATTTT; CDR3aa: CASSANAPGNTIYF
v_gene: TRBV28; abundance: NA; d_gene: NA; j_gene: TRBJ2-3; CDR3nt: TGTGCCAGCAGTTTGCGGGGGCTAGCAGCTGATACGCAGTATTTT; CDR3aa: CASSLRGLAADTQYF
v_gene: TRBV4-3; abundance: NA; d_gene: NA; j_gene: TRBJ1-3; CDR3nt: TGCGCCAGCAGCCCAGTTCCGATGGGCAGCTCTGGAAACACCATATATTTT; CDR3aa: CASSPVPMGSSGNTIYF
v_gene: TRBV5-1; abundance: NA; d_gene: TRBD2; j_gene: TRBJ2-7; CDR3nt: TGCGCCAGCAGCTCAACGGGAGGGAGGACCGAGCAGTACTTC; CDR3aa: CASSSTGGRTEQYF
v_gene: TRBV10-3; abundance: NA; d_gene: NA; j_gene: TRBJ1-2; CDR3nt: TGTGCCATCAGCCTAAAGACAGGAAACTATGGCTACACCTTC; CDR3aa: CAISLKTGNYGYTF
v_gene: TRBV4-2; abundance: NA; d_gene: NA; j_gene: TRBJ2-2; CDR3nt: TGTGCCAGCAGCCAGGGGACCCACGAAGGAAACACCGGGAAGCTGTTTTTT; CDR3aa: CASSQGTHEGNTGKLFF
v_gene: TRBV12-5; abundance: NA; d_gene: NA; j_gene: TRBJ2-7; CDR3nt: TGTGCTAGTGGCGCCGACATGTACTACGAGCAGTATTTC; CDR3aa: CASGADMYYEQYF
v_gene: TRBV13; abundance: NA; d_gene: TRBD2; j_gene: TRBJ2-5; CDR3nt: TGTGCCAGCAGCACGAGGACTAGCGGGAGGGGTGGGGAGACCCAGTACTTC; CDR3aa: CASSTRTSGRGGETQYF
v_gene: TRBV2; abundance: NA; d_gene: TRBD1; j_gene: TRBJ2-7; CDR3nt: TGTGCCAGCAGTGTCGACAGGGGGCTCTTTAGCGTCGAGCAGTACTTC; CDR3aa: CASSVDRGLFSVEQYF
v_gene: TRBV7-8; abundance: NA; d_gene: NA; j_gene: TRBJ1-2; CDR3nt: TGTGCCAGCAGCTTAGCCCCCGGTCGATACGGTATCGATGGCTACACCTTC; CDR3aa: CASSLAPGRYGIDGYTF
v_gene: TRBV5-8; abundance: NA; d_gene: NA; j_gene: TRBJ1-5; CDR3nt: TGTGCCAGCAGCTTTGGCGGGGGATGGAATCAGCCCCAGCATTTT; CDR3aa: CASSFGGGWNQPQHF
v_gene: TRBV12-5; abundance: NA; d_gene: NA; j_gene: TRBJ2-1; CDR3nt: TGTGCTAGTGGTTTGTCAGTTGACGGGGAGCAGTTCTTC; CDR3aa: CASGLSVDGEQFF
v_gene: TRBV9; abundance: NA; d_gene: TRBD2; j_gene: TRBJ2-5; CDR3nt: TGTGCCAGCAGCCCCCTAGCGGGGGTGGGAGAGACCCAGTACTTC; CDR3aa: CASSPLAGVGETQYF
v_gene: TRBV6-5; abundance: NA; d_gene: NA; j_gene: TRBJ1-2; CDR3nt: TGTGCCAGCAGTTACACGGGACGTCCGGGCTATGGCTACACCTTC; CDR3aa: CASSYTGRPGYGYTF
v_gene: TRBV4-1; abundance: NA; d_gene: NA; j_gene: TRBJ2-7; CDR3nt: TGCGCCAGCAGCCAAAATTCAGGGATTGACTACGAGCAGTACTTC; CDR3aa: CASSQNSGIDYEQYF
v_gene: TRBV13; abundance: NA; d_gene: TRBD2; j_gene: TRBJ2-2; CDR3nt: TGTGCCAGCAGCTTCTCCACCCGACTAGCGGCCTTGAACACCGGGGAGCTGTTTTTT; CDR3aa: CASSFSTRLAALNTGELFF
v_gene: TRBV4-2; abundance: NA; d_gene: NA; j_gene: TRBJ2-1; CDR3nt: TGTGACAGCAGCCCGAGGGGTCCGGGCTATGAGCAGTTCTTC; CDR3aa: CDSSPRGPGYEQFF
v_gene: TRBV29-1; abundance: NA; d_gene: NA; j_gene: TRBJ1-1; CDR3nt: TGCAGCGTTGATTACAGGGAGGGAACTGAAGCTTTCTTT; CDR3aa: CSVDYREGTEAFF
v_gene: TRBV4-1; abundance: once; d_gene: NA; j_gene: TRBJ2-3; CDR3nt: TGCGCCAGCAGCTTTCGGGACTCCCCGAACACAGATACGCAGTATTTT; CDR3aa: CASSFRDSPNTDTQYF
v_gene: TRBV18; abundance: once; d_gene: TRBD1; j_gene: TRBJ2-7; CDR3nt: TGTGCCAGCTCACTATTGACAGGGGGCTTGGGCTACGAGCAGTACTTC; CDR3aa: CASSLLTGGLGYEQYF
v_gene: TRBV7-9; abundance: NA; d_gene: NA; j_gene: TRBJ2-4; CDR3nt: TGTGCCAGCAGCTCCTCGAGAGGAGCAAACATTCAGTACTTC; CDR3aa: CASSSSRGANIQYF
v_gene: TRBV5-4; abundance: NA; d_gene: NA; j_gene: TRBJ2-7; CDR3nt: TGTGCCAGCAGCTTGGGTCAGGGGAACGGCGAGCAGTACTTC; CDR3aa: CASSLGQGNGEQYF
v_gene: TRBV19; abundance: NA; d_gene: NA; j_gene: TRBJ2-1; CDR3nt: TGTGCCAGTAGGACGACACCCTACAATGAGCAGTTCTTC; CDR3aa: CASRTTPYNEQFF
v_gene: TRBV5-1; abundance: once; d_gene: NA; j_gene: TRBJ1-1; CDR3nt: TGCGCCAGCAGCCCTGACCCAGCCGGAGGCACTGAAGCTTTCTTT; CDR3aa: CASSPDPAGGTEAFF
v_gene: TRBV7-9; abundance: once; d_gene: NA; j_gene: TRBJ2-1; CDR3nt: TGTGCCAGCAGCCCGACATCTTTAAGACAGAGCTTCTCCTACAATGAGCAGTTCTTC; CDR3aa: CASSPTSLRQSFSYNEQFF
v_gene: TRBV28; abundance: NA; d_gene: NA; j_gene: TRBJ2-5; CDR3nt: TGTGCCAGCAGTGCCCCTTTCGAGACCCAGTACTTC; CDR3aa: CASSAPFETQYF
v_gene: TRBV6-1; abundance: few; d_gene: TRBD2; j_gene: TRBJ2-5; CDR3nt: TGTGCCAGCAGCCCCGGACTAGCGGAAGAGACCCAGTACTTC; CDR3aa: CASSPGLAEETQYF
v_gene: TRBV7-8; abundance: NA; d_gene: NA; j_gene: TRBJ2-1; CDR3nt: TGTGCCAGCAGCTTAGGGTGGGAGAGCTCCTACAATGAGCAGTTCTTC; CDR3aa: CASSLGWESSYNEQFF
v_gene: TRBV19; abundance: NA; d_gene: TRBD2; j_gene: TRBJ2-5; CDR3nt: TGTGCCAGTAGCAAGACTAGCGGGGGAACCGGTTTCCAAGAGACCCAGTACTTC; CDR3aa: CASSKTSGGTGFQETQYF
v_gene: TRBV15; abundance: NA; d_gene: TRBD2; j_gene: TRBJ2-2; CDR3nt: TGTGCCACCAGCAGAGACCTAGCGGGAACGCTGTTTTTT; CDR3aa: CATSRDLAGTLFF
v_gene: TRBV27; abundance: NA; d_gene: TRBD2; j_gene: TRBJ2-1; CDR3nt: TGTGCCAGCAGAACTAGCGGATACAATGAGCAGTTCTTC; CDR3aa: CASRTSGYNEQFF